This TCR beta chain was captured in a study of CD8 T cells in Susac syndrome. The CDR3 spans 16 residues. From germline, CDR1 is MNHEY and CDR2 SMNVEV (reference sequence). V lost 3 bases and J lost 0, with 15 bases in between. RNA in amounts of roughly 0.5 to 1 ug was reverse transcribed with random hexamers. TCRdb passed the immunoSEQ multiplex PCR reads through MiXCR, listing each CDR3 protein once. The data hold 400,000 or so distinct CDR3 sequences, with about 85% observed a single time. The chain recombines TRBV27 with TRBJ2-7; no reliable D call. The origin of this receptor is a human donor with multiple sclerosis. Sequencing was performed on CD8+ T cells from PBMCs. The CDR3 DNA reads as TGTGCCAGCAGTTTTATTAGACCCGCCTTCTCCTACGAGCAGTACTTC. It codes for CASSFIRPAFSYEQYF.